The sequence of this T cell receptor beta chain was determined in a study of CD8 T cells in ankylosing spondylitis. Study-wide points: Ankylosing spondylitis blood appeared to carry a characteristic TCR beta motif of seven to nine highly homologous variants.

The V gene's germline CDR1 is ENHRY and CDR2 SYGVKD. Trimming left V 10 bases short and J 0 bases short, with 12 bases between. The CDR3 contains 14 residues. Quantitative 5'-RACE with molecular barcodes produced the TCR beta libraries. TCRdb itself ran the 5' RACE reads through MiXCR, one entry per CDR3 protein. The sample yields more than 250,000 distinct CDR3 sequences, approximately 8% seen once. The table lists this clonotype with many counts. Its antigen is not identified. The sample taken for sequencing was blood, either unsorted or a sorted T cell fraction (not recorded which). The receptor was derived from a male donor with ankylosing spondylitis. V gene TRBV10-3 combines with J gene TRBJ2-2; D is ambiguous. The CDR3 DNA follows: TGTGCCACCCGGACGGACGCGAACACCGGGGAGCTGTTTTTT. Its translation is CATRTDANTGELFF.